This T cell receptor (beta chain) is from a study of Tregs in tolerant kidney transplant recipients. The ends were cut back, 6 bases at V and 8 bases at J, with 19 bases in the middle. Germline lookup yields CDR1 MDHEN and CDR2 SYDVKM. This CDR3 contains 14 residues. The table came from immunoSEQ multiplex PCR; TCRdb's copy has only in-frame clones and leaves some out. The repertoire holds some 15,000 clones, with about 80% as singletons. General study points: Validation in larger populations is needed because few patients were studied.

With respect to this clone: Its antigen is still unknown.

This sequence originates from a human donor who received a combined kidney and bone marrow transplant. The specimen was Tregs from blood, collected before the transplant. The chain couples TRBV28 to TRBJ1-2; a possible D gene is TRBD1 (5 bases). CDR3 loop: CASSSTGDGDGYTF. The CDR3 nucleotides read TGTGCCAGCAGCTCCACGGGGGACGGGGACGGCTACACCTTC.